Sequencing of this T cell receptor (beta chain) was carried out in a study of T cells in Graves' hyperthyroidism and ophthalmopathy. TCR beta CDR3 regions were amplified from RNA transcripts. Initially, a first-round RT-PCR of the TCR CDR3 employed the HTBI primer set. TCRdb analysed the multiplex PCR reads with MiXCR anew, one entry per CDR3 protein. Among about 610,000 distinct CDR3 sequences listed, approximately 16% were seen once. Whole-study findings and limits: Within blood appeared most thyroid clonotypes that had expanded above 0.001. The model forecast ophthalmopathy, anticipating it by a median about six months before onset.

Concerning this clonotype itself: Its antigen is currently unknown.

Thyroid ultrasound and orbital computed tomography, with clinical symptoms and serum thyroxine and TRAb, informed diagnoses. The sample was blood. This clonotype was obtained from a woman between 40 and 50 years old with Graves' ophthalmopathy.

Here the CDR3 reads CASSVTTSQETQYF. The DNA for the CDR3 is TGTGCCAGCAGCGTAACGACTTCTCAAGAGACCCAGTACTTC. This sequence joins TRBV9 and TRBJ2-5; D unclear. The ends were cut back, 1 base at V and 2 bases at J, with 9 bases in the middle. The CDR3 contains 14 residues. From germline, CDR1 is SGDLS and CDR2 YYNGEE.